The 11 T cell receptor beta chains below were found in one sample sequenced in a study of regulatory T cells in long-lasting Graves disease. Building of the TCR beta libraries involved iRepertoire HTBI primers and Arm-PCR of CDR3 regions. TCRdb used MiXCR to reprocess the multiplex PCR reads, holding one entry per CDR3 protein. The table lists a few hundred thousand distinct CDR3 sequences, 23% of them singletons, with about a quarter in the top ten. As to time point: persistent/refractory GD, antithyroid drugs over 5 years with positive TRAb. PBMCs were the source of the RNA used for TCR sequencing. Sequences were derived from peripheral blood mononuclear cells (PBMCs), sampled when the disease was refractory, from a patient treated with antithyroid drugs. The source of these receptors is a female donor with Graves disease.

This clonotype was observed a handful of times. The CDR3 bases are TGTGCCAGCAGCTTAGGGGCCGGGACTAGCGGGAGATACGAGCAGTACTTC. This encodes CASSLGAGTSGRYEQYF. V and J are TRBV7-2 and TRBJ2-7, with 14 bases lining up with TRBD2. Germline V lookup: CDR1 SGHTA, CDR2 FQGNSA. The CDR3 covers 17 residues. V shed 1 base and J 4 bases; nucleotides not matched to a gene: 6. The variable domain in full, completed from reference TRBV7-2 and TRBJ2-7, reads GAGVSQSPSNKVTEKGKDVELRCDPISGHTALYWYRQSLGQGLEFLIYFQGNSAPDKSGLPSDRFSAERTGGSVSTLTIQRTQQEDSAVYLCASSLGAGTSGRYEQYFGPGTRLTVT.

The genes are TRBV29-1 and TRBJ1-5; D perhaps matches TRBD1 (5 bases). This CDR3 has 13 amino acids. The V gene's germline CDR1 is SQVTM and CDR2 ANQGSEA. V lost 4 bases, J lost 7 bases, and 14 bases lay in between. CDR3 sequence reads: CSVAGRGRQPQHF. The CDR3 coding sequence is TGCAGCGTTGCTGGGAGGGGTCGACAGCCCCAGCATTTT.

This clonotype came up many times. This rearrangement joins TRBV20-1 to TRBJ2-6; D is undetermined. With 6 bases removed from V and 0 bases from J, the gap between germline ends came to 9 bases. CDR1 and CDR2 (germline): DFQATT, SNEGSKA (reference sequence). CDR3 length: 14 amino acids. CDR3: CSARTYSGANVLTF. The DNA for the CDR3 is TGCAGTGCAAGGACCTACTCTGGGGCCAACGTCCTGACTTTC.

The chain combines TRBV28 with TRBJ2-7; D gene uncertain. This CDR3 is 14 amino acids long. Germline CDR1 MDHEN, CDR2 SYDVKM. V dropped 1 base and J dropped 5 bases, with 12 bases sitting between them. The CDR3 spells CASSLSVSRDEQYF. The CDR3 DNA follows: TGTGCCAGCAGTTTATCCGTATCTAGGGACGAGCAGTACTTC.

J is TRBJ2-5 and V is TRBV13; D uncertain. Germline-derived CDR1 and CDR2 are PRHDT and FYEKMQ (reference sequence). This CDR3 has 14 amino acids. Trimming left V 4 bases short and J 0 bases short, with 9 bases between. The CDR3 region is CASSSRRHQETQYF. The DNA of the CDR3 is TGTGCCAGCAGCTCGAGACGCCACCAAGAGACCCAGTACTTC.

This clonotype has ten or more counts. The J gene is TRBJ1-1, the V gene TRBV10-3; no firm D call. V lost 3 bases to trimming and J lost 7 bases, with 12 bases between them. Germline loops: CDR1 ENHRY, CDR2 SYGVKD. This CDR3 has 13 residues. CDR3 nucleotide sequence: TGTGCCATCAGTGAATTCCTACCAGGTGAAGCTTTCTTT. The encoded protein is CAISEFLPGEAFF.

The chain combines TRBV3-1 with TRBJ1-3; D gene unclear. This CDR3 has 15 amino acids. The V end lost 0 bases, the J end lost 1 base, and 7 bases lay between the germline ends. Germline V CDR1 and CDR2: LGHDT, YNNKEL (reference sequence). This CDR3 is CASSQEGKSGNTIYF. Here the CDR3 DNA reads TGTGCCAGCAGCCAAGAAGGCAAATCTGGAAACACCATATATTTT.

This sequence joins TRBV20-1 and TRBJ2-5, with 9 bases matching TRBD2. Matching the DNA end better, TRBJ2-1 makes the J call doubtful. This CDR3 has 16 amino acids. CDR1 is DFQATT and CDR2 is SNEGSKA in the germline V gene (reference sequence). Here the CDR3 reads CSARDQRLAGINEQFF. The DNA of the CDR3 is TGCAGTGCTAGAGATCAGCGGCTAGCGGGAATAAATGAGCAGTTCTTC.

The chain joins TRBV11-1 to TRBJ2-1; weak D call: TRBD2 (6 bases). Trimming cost V 6 bases and J 5 bases, with 14 bases left between them. This CDR3 region has 14 residues. Germline loops: CDR1 SGHAT, CDR2 FQDESV (reference sequence). CDR3 loop: CASSHYPGDNEQFF. CDR3 nucleotide sequence: TGTGCCAGCAGTCATTACCCGGGGGACAATGAGCAGTTCTTC. The variable domain in full, completed from reference TRBV11-1 and TRBJ2-1, reads EAEVAQSPRYKITEKSQAVAFWCDPISGHATLYWYRQILGQGPELLVQFQDESVVDDSQLPKDRFSAERLKGVDSTLKIQPAELGDSAMYLCASSHYPGDNEQFFGPGTRLTVL.

This clonotype was counted many times. This rearrangement joins TRBV7-8 to TRBJ2-2; D not certain. The length of the CDR3 is 16 residues. CDR1 SGHVS and CDR2 FQNEAQ come from the germline V gene. The germline V and J ends were trimmed by 6 bases and 2 bases, with 16 bases remaining between them. CDR3 DNA: TGTGCCAGCAGTCCCCCCACGGCCTCAAACACCGGGGAGCTGTTTTTT. Translating gives CASSPPTASNTGELFF.

V gene TRBV10-3 combines with J gene TRBJ2-7; perhaps TRBD2 as D (6 bases). The CDR3 extends over 12 amino acids. Per the germline V gene, CDR1 is ENHRY and CDR2 is SYGVKD. V was cut by 6 bases and J by 7 bases, with 13 bases left in between. The CDR3 DNA is TGTGCCATCAGCGCGGGCGGGGAGGAGCAGTACTTC. Amino acids: CAISAGGEEQYF.